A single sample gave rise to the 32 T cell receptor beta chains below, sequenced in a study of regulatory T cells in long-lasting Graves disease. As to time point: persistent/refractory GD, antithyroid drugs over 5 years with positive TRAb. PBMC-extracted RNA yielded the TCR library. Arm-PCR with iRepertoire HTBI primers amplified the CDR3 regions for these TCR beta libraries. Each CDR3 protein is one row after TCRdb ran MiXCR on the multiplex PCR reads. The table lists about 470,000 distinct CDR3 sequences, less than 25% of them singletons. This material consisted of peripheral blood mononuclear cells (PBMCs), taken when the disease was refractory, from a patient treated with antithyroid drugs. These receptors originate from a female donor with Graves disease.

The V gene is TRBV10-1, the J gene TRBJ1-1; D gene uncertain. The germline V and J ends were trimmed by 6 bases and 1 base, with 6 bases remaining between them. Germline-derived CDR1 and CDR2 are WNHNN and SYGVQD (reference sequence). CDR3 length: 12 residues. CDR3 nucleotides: TGCGCCAGCAGCGACCAGAACACTGAAGCTTTCTTT. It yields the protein CASSDQNTEAFF.

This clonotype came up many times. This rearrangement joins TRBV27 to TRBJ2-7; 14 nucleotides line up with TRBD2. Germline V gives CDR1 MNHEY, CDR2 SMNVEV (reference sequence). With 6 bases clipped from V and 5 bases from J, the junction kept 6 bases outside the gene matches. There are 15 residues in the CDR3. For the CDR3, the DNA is TGTGCCAGCAGCTTAGGGACTAGCGGGAGTAACGAGCAGTACTTC. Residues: CASSLGTSGSNEQYF.

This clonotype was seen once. DNA of the CDR3: TGTGCCAGCAGCCCCTACACCGGGACAGGGGCCTACGAGCAGTACTTC. Amino acids: CASSPYTGTGAYEQYF. The chain recombines TRBV14 with TRBJ2-7, with 10 bases matching TRBD1. The CDR3 extends over 16 amino acids. Trimming took 4 bases from V and 2 from J; bases not matched to a gene: 8. Germline CDR1 is SGHDN and CDR2 is FVKESK.

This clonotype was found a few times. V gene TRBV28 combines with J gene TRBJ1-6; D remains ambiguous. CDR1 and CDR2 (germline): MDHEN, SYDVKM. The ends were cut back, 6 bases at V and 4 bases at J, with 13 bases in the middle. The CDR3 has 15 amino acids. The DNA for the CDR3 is TGTGCCAGCAGACCCTTAGAGGGTTATAATTCACCCCTCCACTTT. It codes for CASRPLEGYNSPLHF.

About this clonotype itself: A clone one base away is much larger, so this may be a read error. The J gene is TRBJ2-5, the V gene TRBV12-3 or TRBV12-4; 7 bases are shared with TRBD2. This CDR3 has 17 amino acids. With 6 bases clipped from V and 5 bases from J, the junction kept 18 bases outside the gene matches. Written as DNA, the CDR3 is TGTGCCAGCAGGCGCGGGACTAACGGGATTCGGCGGGAGACCCAGTACTTC. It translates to CASRRGTNGIRRETQYF.

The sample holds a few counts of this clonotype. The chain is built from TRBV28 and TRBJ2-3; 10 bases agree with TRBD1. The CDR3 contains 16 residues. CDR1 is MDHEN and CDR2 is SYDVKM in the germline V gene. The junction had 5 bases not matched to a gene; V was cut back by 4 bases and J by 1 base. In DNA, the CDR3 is TGTGCCAGCAGTTCGACCGGGACAGGGGGCACAGATACGCAGTATTTT. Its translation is CASSSTGTGGTDTQYF.

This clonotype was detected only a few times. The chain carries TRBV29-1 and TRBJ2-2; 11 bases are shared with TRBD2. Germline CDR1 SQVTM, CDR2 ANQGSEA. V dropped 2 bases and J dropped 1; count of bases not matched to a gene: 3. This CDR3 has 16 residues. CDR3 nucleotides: TGCAGCGTTGAAACTAGCGGGAGCCTGAACACCGGGGAGCTGTTTTTT. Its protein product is CSVETSGSLNTGELFF.

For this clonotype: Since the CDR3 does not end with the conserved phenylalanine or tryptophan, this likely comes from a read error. The CDR3 DNA is TGCGCCAGCAGCCTGACGGGACAGGGAGGCGAAAAACTGTTTTCT. It yields the protein CASSLTGQGGEKLFS. The chain joins TRBV5-1 to TRBJ1-4, with TRBD1 matching 9 bases. V trimming: 4 bases; J trimming: 8 bases; junction bases outside the gene matches: 9. CDR3 length: 15 residues. Germline values: CDR1 SGHRS, CDR2 YFSETQ.

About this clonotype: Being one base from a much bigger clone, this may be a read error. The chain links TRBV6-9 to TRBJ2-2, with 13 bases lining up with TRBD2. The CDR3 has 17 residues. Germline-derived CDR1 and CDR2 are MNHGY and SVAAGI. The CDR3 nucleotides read TGTGCCAGCAGTTACTCAAGGACTAGCGGGAGAACCGGGGGGCTGTTTTTT. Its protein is CASSYSRTSGRTGGLFF.

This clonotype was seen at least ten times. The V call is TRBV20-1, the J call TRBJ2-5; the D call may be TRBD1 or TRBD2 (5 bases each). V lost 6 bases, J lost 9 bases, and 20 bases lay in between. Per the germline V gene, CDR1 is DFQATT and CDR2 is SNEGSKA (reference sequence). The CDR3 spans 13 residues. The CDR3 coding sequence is TGCAGTGCGAGGGTGCCAGGGATGGTGTCCCAGTACTTC. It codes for CSARVPGMVSQYF.

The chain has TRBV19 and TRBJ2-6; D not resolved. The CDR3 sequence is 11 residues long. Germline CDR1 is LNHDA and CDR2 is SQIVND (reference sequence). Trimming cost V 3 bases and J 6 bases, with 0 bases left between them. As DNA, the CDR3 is TGTGCCAGTAGTATGGCCAACGTCCTGACTTTC. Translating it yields CASSMANVLTF.

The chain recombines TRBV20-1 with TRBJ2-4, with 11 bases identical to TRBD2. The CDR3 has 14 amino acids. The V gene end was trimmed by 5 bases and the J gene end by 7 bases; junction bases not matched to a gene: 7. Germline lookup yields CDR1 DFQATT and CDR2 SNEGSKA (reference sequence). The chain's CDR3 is CSAGPTSGSNIQYF. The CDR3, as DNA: TGCAGTGCTGGGCCCACTAGCGGGAGTAACATTCAGTACTTC.

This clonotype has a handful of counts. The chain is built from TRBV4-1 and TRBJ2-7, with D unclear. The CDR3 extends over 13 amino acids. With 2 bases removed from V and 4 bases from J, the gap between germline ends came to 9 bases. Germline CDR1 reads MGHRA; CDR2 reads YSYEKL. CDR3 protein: CASSQPFKYEQYF. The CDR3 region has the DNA TGCGCCAGCAGCCAACCCTTTAAGTACGAGCAGTACTTC.

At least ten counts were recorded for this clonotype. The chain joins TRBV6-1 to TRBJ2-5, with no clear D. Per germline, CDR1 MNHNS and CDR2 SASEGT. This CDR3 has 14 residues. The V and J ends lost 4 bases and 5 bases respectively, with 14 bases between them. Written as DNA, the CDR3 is TGTGCCAGCAGTGTTAGGGCAGCCAGGGAGACCCAGTACTTC. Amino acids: CASSVRAARETQYF.

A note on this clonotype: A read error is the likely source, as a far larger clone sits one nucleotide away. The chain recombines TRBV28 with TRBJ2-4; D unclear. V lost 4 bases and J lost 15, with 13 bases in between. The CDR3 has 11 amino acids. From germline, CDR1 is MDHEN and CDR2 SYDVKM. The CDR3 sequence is CASSSVETRYF. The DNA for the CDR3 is TGTGCCAGCAGTTCCGTGGAGACCCGGTACTTC. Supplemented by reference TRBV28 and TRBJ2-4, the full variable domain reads DVKVTQSSRYLVKRTGEKVFLECVQDMDHENMFWYRQDPGLGLRLIYFSYDVKMKEKGDIPEGYSVSREKKERFSLILESASTNQTSMYLCASSSVETRYFGAGTRLSVL.

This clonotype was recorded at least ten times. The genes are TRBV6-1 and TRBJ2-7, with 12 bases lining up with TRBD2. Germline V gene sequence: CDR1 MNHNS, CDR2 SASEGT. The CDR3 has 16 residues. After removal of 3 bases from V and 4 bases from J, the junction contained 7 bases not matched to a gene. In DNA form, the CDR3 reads TGTGCCAGCAGTGATGCGACTAGCGGGAGACCTTACGAGCAGTACTTC. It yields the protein CASSDATSGRPYEQYF.

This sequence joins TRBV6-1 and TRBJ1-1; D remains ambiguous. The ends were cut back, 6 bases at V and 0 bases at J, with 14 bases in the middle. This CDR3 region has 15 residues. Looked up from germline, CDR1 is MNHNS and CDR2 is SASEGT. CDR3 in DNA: TGTGCCAGCAGAAAAGCCGCGCCGATGAACACTGAAGCTTTCTTT. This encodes CASRKAAPMNTEAFF.

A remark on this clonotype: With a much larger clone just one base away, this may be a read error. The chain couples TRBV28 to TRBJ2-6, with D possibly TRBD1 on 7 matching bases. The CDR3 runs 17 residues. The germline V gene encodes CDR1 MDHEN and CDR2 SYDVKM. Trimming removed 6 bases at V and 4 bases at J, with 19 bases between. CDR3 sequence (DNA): TGTGCCAGCAGACACAGGGGACTCATAAGGGGGGCCAACGTCCTGACTTTC. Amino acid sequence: CASRHRGLIRGANVLTF.

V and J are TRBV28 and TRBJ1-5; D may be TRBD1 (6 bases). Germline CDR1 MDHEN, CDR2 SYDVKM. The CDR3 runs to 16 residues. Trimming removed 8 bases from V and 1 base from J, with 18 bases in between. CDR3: CASGDVGGRSNQPQHF. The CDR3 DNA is TGTGCCAGCGGAGATGTAGGGGGAAGGAGCAATCAGCCCCAGCATTTT.

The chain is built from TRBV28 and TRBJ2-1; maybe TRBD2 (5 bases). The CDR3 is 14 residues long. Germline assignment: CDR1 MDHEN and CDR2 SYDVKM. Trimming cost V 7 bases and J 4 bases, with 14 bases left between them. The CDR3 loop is CASNPGKLYNEQFF. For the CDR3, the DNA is TGTGCCAGCAACCCGGGAAAACTATACAATGAGCAGTTCTTC.

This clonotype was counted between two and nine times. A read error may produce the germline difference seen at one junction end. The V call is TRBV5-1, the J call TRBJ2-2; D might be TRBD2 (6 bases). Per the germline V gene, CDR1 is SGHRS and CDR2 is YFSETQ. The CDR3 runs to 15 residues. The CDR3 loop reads CASTWRASDTGGLFF. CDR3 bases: TGCGCCAGCACGTGGAGGGCCTCTGACACCGGGGGGCTGTTTTTT.

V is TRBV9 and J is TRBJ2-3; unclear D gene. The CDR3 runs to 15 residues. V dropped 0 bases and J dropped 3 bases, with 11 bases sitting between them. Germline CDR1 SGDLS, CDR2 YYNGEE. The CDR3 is CASSVGVLSTDTQYF. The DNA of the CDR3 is TGTGCCAGCAGCGTAGGAGTCTTGTCTACAGATACGCAGTATTTT.

This chain's CDR3 is CASSIDLGTSGGELFF. The CDR3 nucleotides read TGTGCCAGTAGTATAGATCTGGGCACGAGCGGCGGGGAGCTGTTTTTT. The chain couples TRBV19 to TRBJ2-2; tentative D call: TRBD2 (5 bases). The V gene lost 0 bases and the J gene lost 7 bases, with 15 bases spanning the gap. CDR3 length: 16 residues. The V gene's germline CDR1 is LNHDA and CDR2 SQIVND (reference sequence).

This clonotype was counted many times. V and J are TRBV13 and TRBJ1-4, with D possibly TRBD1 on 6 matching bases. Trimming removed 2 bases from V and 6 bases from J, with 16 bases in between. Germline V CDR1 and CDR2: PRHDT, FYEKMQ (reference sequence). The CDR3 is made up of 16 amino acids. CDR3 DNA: TGTGCCAGCAGCTTAAGAGGTTGGGGGGCGGATGAAAAACTGTTTTTT. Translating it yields CASSLRGWGADEKLFF.

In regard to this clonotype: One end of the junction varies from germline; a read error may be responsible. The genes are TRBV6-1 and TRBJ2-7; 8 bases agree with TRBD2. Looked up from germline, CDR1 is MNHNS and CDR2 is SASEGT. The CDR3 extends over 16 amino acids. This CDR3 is CASSSPTSGSSYERYF. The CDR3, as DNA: TGTGCCAGCAGCTCCCCCACTAGCGGAAGCTCCTACGAGCGGTACTTC.

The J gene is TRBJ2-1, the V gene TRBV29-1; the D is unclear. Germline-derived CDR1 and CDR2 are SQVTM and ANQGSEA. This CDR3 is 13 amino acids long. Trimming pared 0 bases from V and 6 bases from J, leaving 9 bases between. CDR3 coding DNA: TGCAGCGTTGAAGATCAGAACACCAATGAGCAGTTCTTC. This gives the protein CSVEDQNTNEQFF.

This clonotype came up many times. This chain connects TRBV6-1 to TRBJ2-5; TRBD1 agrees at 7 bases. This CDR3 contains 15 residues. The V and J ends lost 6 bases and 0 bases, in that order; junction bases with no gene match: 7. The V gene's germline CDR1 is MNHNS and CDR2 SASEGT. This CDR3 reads CASRDRDSDQETQYF. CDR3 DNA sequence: TGTGCCAGCAGGGACCGGGACAGCGACCAAGAGACCCAGTACTTC.

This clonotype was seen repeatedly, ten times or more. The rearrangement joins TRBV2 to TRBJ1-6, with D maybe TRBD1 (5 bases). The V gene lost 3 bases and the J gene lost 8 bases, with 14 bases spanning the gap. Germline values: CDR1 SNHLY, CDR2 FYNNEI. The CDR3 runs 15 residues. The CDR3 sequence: CASSEGVKEDSPLHF. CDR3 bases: TGTGCCAGCAGTGAGGGGGTGAAGGAAGATTCACCCCTCCACTTT.

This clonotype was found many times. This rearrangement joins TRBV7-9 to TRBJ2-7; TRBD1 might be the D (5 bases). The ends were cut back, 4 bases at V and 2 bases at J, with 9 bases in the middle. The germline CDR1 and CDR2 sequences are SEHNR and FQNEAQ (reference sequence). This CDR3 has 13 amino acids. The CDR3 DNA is TGTGCCAGCAGCTCGACAGAAACCTACGAGCAGTACTTC. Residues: CASSSTETYEQYF.

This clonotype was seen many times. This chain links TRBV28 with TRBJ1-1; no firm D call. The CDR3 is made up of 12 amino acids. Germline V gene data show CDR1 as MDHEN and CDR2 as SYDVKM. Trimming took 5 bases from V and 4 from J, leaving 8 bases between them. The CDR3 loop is CASSLMGTEAFF. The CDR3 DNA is TGTGCCAGCAGTCTTATGGGCACTGAAGCTTTCTTT.

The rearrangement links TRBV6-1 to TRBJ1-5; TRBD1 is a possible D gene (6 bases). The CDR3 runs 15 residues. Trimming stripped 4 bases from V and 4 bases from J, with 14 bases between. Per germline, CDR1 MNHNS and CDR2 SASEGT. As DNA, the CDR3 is TGTGCCAGCAGTGGGACAGTGATGGGTAATCAGCCCCAGCATTTT. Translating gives CASSGTVMGNQPQHF.

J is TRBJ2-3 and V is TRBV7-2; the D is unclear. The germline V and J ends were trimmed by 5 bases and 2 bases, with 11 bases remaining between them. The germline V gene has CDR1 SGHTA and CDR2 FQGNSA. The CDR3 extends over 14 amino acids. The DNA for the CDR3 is TGTGCCAGCAGCCCCCACGGGCACACAGATACGCAGTATTTT. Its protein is CASSPHGHTDTQYF.